This is a list of T cell receptor beta chains from one sample in a study of blood T cell repertoires in COVID-19. Profiling relied on immunoSEQ multiplex PCR, and the TCRdb table lists in-frame clones only, not all of them. The sample comprises approximately 150,000 clones, approximately 89% of which are singletons, and about 1.5% rests with the top ten. The sample was peripheral blood. These receptors all come from a human donor in a cohort sampled during active COVID-19. CDR3s include the opening cysteine and the closing phenylalanine or tryptophan. The order of the fields is V gene, J gene, CDR3 protein.

v_call: TRBV10-3
j_call: TRBJ2-5
cdr3_aa: CAISPAARTGYQETQYF

v_call: TRBV11-2
j_call: TRBJ2-3
cdr3_aa: CASSLDLGADTQYF

v_call: TRBV2
j_call: TRBJ2-1
cdr3_aa: CASSPGYEVDNEQFF

v_call: TRBV27
j_call: TRBJ1-6
cdr3_aa: CASSLNRGDSPLHF

v_call: TRBV7-9
j_call: TRBJ2-2
cdr3_aa: CASGRRILAGGFTGELFF

v_call: TRBV27
j_call: TRBJ2-1
cdr3_aa: CASSSSGGAYEQFF

v_call: TRBV7-2
j_call: TRBJ1-2
cdr3_aa: CASSLDQGNYGYTF

v_call: TRBV27
j_call: TRBJ2-2
cdr3_aa: CASSLGGGNTGELFF

v_call: TRBV3-1/TRBV3-2
j_call: TRBJ2-5
cdr3_aa: CASSQPASPETQYF

v_call: TRBV4-1
j_call: TRBJ1-5
cdr3_aa: CASSQDDRAGQPQHF

v_call: TRBV27
j_call: TRBJ1-4
cdr3_aa: CASRKTRTDEKLFF

v_call: TRBV5-1
j_call: TRBJ2-5
cdr3_aa: CASSDYRDSQETQYF

v_call: TRBV6-5
j_call: TRBJ1-5
cdr3_aa: CASQSGQGNQPQHF

v_call: TRBV12-3/TRBV12-4
j_call: TRBJ2-1
cdr3_aa: CASRGQGNNEQFF

v_call: TRBV9
j_call: TRBJ2-5
cdr3_aa: CASSVEGGGQETQYF

v_call: TRBV19
j_call: TRBJ2-7
cdr3_aa: CASSITLHLGYEQYF

v_call: TRBV4-3
j_call: TRBJ2-2
cdr3_aa: CASSQLSGGNTGELFF

v_call: TRBV5-6
j_call: TRBJ1-5
cdr3_aa: CASSLRTGWGNQPQHF

v_call: TRBV5-4
j_call: TRBJ1-4
cdr3_aa: CASSAAGGTNEKLFF

v_call: TRBV9
j_call: TRBJ2-1
cdr3_aa: CASSTTGLAVGNEQFF

v_call: TRBV5-1
j_call: TRBJ1-4
cdr3_aa: CASSLTATNEKLFF

v_call: TRBV5-1
j_call: TRBJ1-5
cdr3_aa: CASSLDGGEQPQHF

v_call: TRBV10-3
j_call: TRBJ2-3
cdr3_aa: CAISSGYTDTQYF

v_call: TRBV11-3
j_call: TRBJ2-5
cdr3_aa: CASSLERDRGETQYF

v_call: TRBV12-3/TRBV12-4
j_call: TRBJ1-1
cdr3_aa: CASSLFSETEAFF

v_call: TRBV5-1
j_call: TRBJ2-5
cdr3_aa: CASSVGQGQETQYF

v_call: TRBV15
j_call: TRBJ2-1
cdr3_aa: CATASSSYNEQFF

v_call: TRBV4-2
j_call: TRBJ1-2
cdr3_aa: CASSQAGRYGYTF

v_call: TRBV12-3/TRBV12-4
j_call: TRBJ1-2
cdr3_aa: CASGRVSNYGYTF

v_call: TRBV28
j_call: TRBJ1-2
cdr3_aa: CASSPLGTVTNYGYTF

v_call: TRBV19
j_call: TRBJ2-1
cdr3_aa: CASSTETIKSYNEQFF

v_call: TRBV11-1
j_call: TRBJ1-1
cdr3_aa: CASSLAPGREAFF

v_call: TRBV9
j_call: TRBJ1-4
cdr3_aa: CASSRTNEKLFF

v_call: TRBV7-3
j_call: TRBJ1-1
cdr3_aa: CASSPSRGLGNTEAFF

v_call: TRBV5-4
j_call: TRBJ2-2
cdr3_aa: CASGGKGIGGELFF

v_call: TRBV2
j_call: TRBJ1-1
cdr3_aa: CASTKEVEAFF

v_call: TRBV29-1
j_call: TRBJ2-7
cdr3_aa: CSVANRGMEQYF

v_call: TRBV7-2
j_call: TRBJ2-3
cdr3_aa: CASSWTSGGADTQYF

v_call: TRBV5-1
j_call: TRBJ2-7
cdr3_aa: CASSLAIAGASYEQYF

v_call: TRBV6-2/TRBV6-3
j_call: TRBJ2-7
cdr3_aa: CASSSFGTANAYEQYF

v_call: TRBV9
j_call: TRBJ2-1
cdr3_aa: CASSVGGTSGAYNEQFF

v_call: TRBV4-2
j_call: TRBJ1-1
cdr3_aa: CASSQAAGAKAFF

v_call: TRBV27
j_call: TRBJ1-1
cdr3_aa: CASSLVGGQFITEAFF

v_call: TRBV9
j_call: TRBJ1-3
cdr3_aa: CASSVATELSGNTIYF

v_call: TRBV12-3/TRBV12-4
j_call: TRBJ2-7
cdr3_aa: CASSRALPYEQYF

v_call: TRBV2
j_call: TRBJ2-5
cdr3_aa: CASRLFTGGEETQYF

v_call: TRBV11-3
j_call: TRBJ2-3
cdr3_aa: CASSVAGDQRQYF

v_call: TRBV11-3
j_call: TRBJ2-3
cdr3_aa: CASSPRSGYTDTQYF